This record covers a single TCR beta chain. Its target antigen remains unknown. Base qualities were left out, and no much larger clone turns up one base away. The trial excluded patients who had a history of autoimmune disease or were on systemic immunosuppression. In every dose cohort, peripheral blood was drawn for TCR sequencing at baseline, cycle 4 day 1, and cycle 7 day 1. Samples came from an open-label, multicenter, first-in-human phase I dose-escalation trial of ivuxolimab. Adults with locally advanced or metastatic melanoma, renal cell, hepatocellular, or head and neck squamous cell carcinoma were enrolled in the trial. Before TCR sequencing, CD4+ T cells and CD8+ T cells were sorted from peripheral blood as separate populations. This sample stems from a study of OX40 agonist ivuxolimab in advanced cancers. Concerning the study at large: Ivuxolimab was an agonistic, fully human IgG2 monoclonal antibody directed against OX40 (CD134), a costimulatory receptor. Partial responses occurred in three dose-escalation patients, of whom one had hepatocellular carcinoma and two had cutaneous melanoma. Intravenous ivuxolimab was administered to patients every 2 weeks at six dose levels: 0.01, 0.1, 0.3, 1.5, 3 and 10 mg/kg. The paper covers the monotherapy dose-escalation part of the phase I ivuxolimab trial, which included N ≈ 52 patients. A male proportion of almost 85% and a mean age of approximately 61 years, ranging from roughly 23 to 79, were recorded for the dose-escalation cohort. Among the roughly 52 dose-escalation patients, some 20 had hepatocellular carcinoma, roughly 15 melanoma, 9 renal cell carcinoma and 9 head and neck cancer. The purpose of peripheral TCRbeta sequencing was to test whether ivuxolimab changed TCR sequence diversity and led to clonal T-cell expansion. Patients were allowed to have had prior anti-PD-1, anti-PD-L1 or anti-CTLA-4 therapy, and more than 30% of the dose-escalation patients had previously received checkpoint inhibitors. General conclusions and limits of the study: Clonal expansion of both CD4+ and CD8+ blood T cells was observed from baseline to week 6 at doses 0.1 to 3.0 mg/kg. The antigen specificity of the clonally expanded peripheral T cells was not determined. Low levels of normalized T-cell clonal expansion were also seen in some patients who did not respond. After ivuxolimab, CD8+ T cells had more expanded clones than CD4+ T cells on average. In the 0.1-3.0 mg/kg groups, partial responders had among the lowest normalized peripheral clonal expansion, particularly in CD8+ T cells.

Genomic DNA was extracted from sorted cells for sequencing of the TCRbeta CDR3 region. TCRbeta CDR3 regions were sequenced using the immunoSEQ Assay. Not all clones reach the TCRdb copy of this immuneACCESS table, which keeps in-frame sequences only. Checked studies attribute under half of the gap to unresolved V genes and leave the rest unexplained. The sample records under 95,000 clones, around 88% of which are singletons. The ten largest clones represent approximately 1.5% of the sample. Cut back by 2 bases and 7 bases, the V and J ends lie 8 bases apart. From the cysteine through the phenylalanine, the CDR3 covers 13 amino acids. Only CDR3 DNA is held: 39 bases, read in frame from base 1. Based on the germline V gene, the CDR1 and CDR2 sequences are KGHSH and LQKENI.

In this chain, TRBV18 is recombined with TRBJ2-2, and the D gene may be TRBD1, 5 bases matching. The origin of this receptor is an adult with an advanced solid tumor such as melanoma, head and neck, liver or kidney cancer. The source was CD4+ or CD8+ T cells sorted from blood, collected in a trial of the OX40 agonist ivuxolimab. The nucleotide sequence reads TGTGCCAGCTCACCATACAGGTTCGGGGAGCTGTTTTTT. Its protein is CASSPYRFGELFF. Full variable domain (CDR3 extended with the reference TRBV18 and TRBJ2-2 proteins): NAGVMQNPRHLVRRRGQEARLRCSPMKGHSHVYWYRQLPEEGLKFMVYLQKENIIDESGMPKERFSAEFPKEGPSILRIQQVVRGDSAAYFCASSPYRFGELFFGEGSRLTVL.